Each of the 25 T cell receptor beta chains below was sequenced from the same sample in a study of T cells after yellow fever vaccination. TCRdb ran MiXCR on the 5' RACE reads and lists one entry per CDR3 protein. Of 250,000 to 300,000 distinct CDR3 sequences in the sample, around 4.9% were seen once. The sample here was CD4+ T cells sorted from PBMCs, taken on the day of the yellow fever booster vaccination. These receptors were obtained from a man aged 18 to 30 who received the YFV17D yellow fever vaccine.

This clonotype was detected ten times or more. This sequence joins TRBV6-2 or TRBV6-3 and TRBJ2-7; D gene ambiguous. V was shortened by 6 bases and J by 7 bases, with 16 bases between the two germline ends. The CDR3 totals 13 residues. Germline CDR1 MNHEY, CDR2 SVGEGT. The CDR3 nucleotides are TGTGCCAGCAGAAGCTCTACCCTGGGGGAGCAGTACTTC. As protein: CASRSSTLGEQYF.

This clonotype came up many times. The chain joins TRBV29-1 to TRBJ2-4; D remains ambiguous. Germline-derived CDR1 and CDR2 are SQVTM and ANQGSEA. The CDR3 loop spans 11 amino acids. Trimming took off 3 bases at V and 5 bases at J, with 5 bases between the two ends. The CDR3 bases are TGCAGCGTTGATGAGCAAAACATTCAGTACTTC. Translation: CSVDEQNIQYF.

The chain employs TRBV7-2 and TRBJ2-1; no firm D call. Germline V gene lookup returns CDR1 SGHTA and CDR2 FQGNSA. The CDR3 is made up of 13 amino acids. Trimming took off 2 bases at V and 8 bases at J, with 10 bases between the two ends. CDR3 residues: CASSLMGHDEQFF. Here the CDR3 DNA reads TGTGCCAGCAGCTTAATGGGCCACGATGAGCAGTTCTTC.

This clonotype was recorded a few times. This chain's CDR3 is CASSQVVGGLRDYGYTF. The CDR3, as DNA: TGCGCCAGCAGCCAAGTGGTGGGGGGGCTTAGGGACTATGGCTACACCTTC. The rearrangement links TRBV4-1 to TRBJ1-2, with D possibly being TRBD1 (6 bases). Germline V gives CDR1 MGHRA, CDR2 YSYEKL. The CDR3 runs 17 residues. The ends were cut back, 1 base at V and 3 bases at J, with 18 bases in the middle.

This chain's CDR3 is CASSSDRGRYNEQFF. The CDR3 nucleotides read TGTGCCAGCAGCTCCGACAGGGGGCGCTACAATGAGCAGTTCTTC. J is TRBJ2-1 and V is TRBV5-6, with 10 bases identical to TRBD1. The CDR3 sequence is 15 residues long. Germline V lookup: CDR1 SGHDT, CDR2 YYEEEE. V shed 3 bases, J shed 3 bases, and the junction held 3 bases outside the gene matches.

This clonotype has just a few counts. The CDR3 nucleotides are TGTGCCAGCAGCTTATCCGGGGGGTGGTACAATGAGCAGTTCTTC. Its translation: CASSLSGGWYNEQFF. The chain couples TRBV7-2 to TRBJ2-1, with 7 bases matching TRBD2. J was trimmed by 4 bases and V by 2 bases; bases with no gene match: 5. Germline V gives CDR1 SGHTA, CDR2 FQGNSA. The CDR3 extends over 15 amino acids. Based on the CDR3 plus reference TRBV7-2 and TRBJ2-1, the full variable domain is GAGVSQSPSNKVTEKGKDVELRCDPISGHTALYWYRQSLGQGLEFLIYFQGNSAPDKSGLPSDRFSAERTGGSVSTLTIQRTQQEDSAVYLCASSLSGGWYNEQFFGPGTRLTVL.

This clonotype was observed many times. The chain couples TRBV5-1 to TRBJ2-3; 10 positions match TRBD2. Germline V CDR1 and CDR2: SGHRS, YFSETQ. V lost 5 bases, J lost 2 bases, and 8 bases stayed unmatched. This CDR3 is 16 amino acids long. CDR3 protein: CASRSGLAADTDTQYF. CDR3 coding DNA: TGCGCCAGCAGATCTGGACTAGCGGCCGACACAGATACGCAGTATTTT. The whole variable domain, remainder taken from reference TRBV5-1 and TRBJ2-3, is KAGVTQTPRYLIKTRGQQVTLSCSPISGHRSVSWYQQTPGQGLQFLFEYFSETQRNKGNFPGRFSGRQFSNSRSEMNVSTLELGDSALYLCASRSGLAADTDTQYFGPGTRLTVL.

The chain employs TRBV29-1 and TRBJ2-2; 9 nucleotides line up with TRBD1. This CDR3 comprises 14 residues. Germline-derived CDR1 and CDR2 are SQVTM and ANQGSEA. V gave up 5 bases and J gave up 3 bases; unmatched junction bases: 4. This CDR3 is CSVYRDRDTGELFF. The CDR3 DNA sequence: TGCAGCGTTTACCGGGACAGGGACACCGGGGAGCTGTTTTTT.

This clonotype was seen a handful of times. The V call is TRBV29-1, the J call TRBJ1-1; D is ambiguous. This CDR3 comprises 14 residues. Trimming took off 1 base at V and 1 base at J, with 10 bases between the two ends. Germline V gene data show CDR1 as SQVTM and CDR2 as ANQGSEA. This CDR3 is CSVEVFRENTEAFF. The CDR3 nucleotides are TGCAGCGTTGAAGTTTTTAGGGAGAACACTGAAGCTTTCTTT.

The table lists this clonotype with many counts. This chain connects TRBV7-2 to TRBJ2-1; 10 bases map to TRBD2. The V gene end was trimmed by 0 bases and the J gene end by 5 bases; junction bases not matched to a gene: 7. CDR1 and CDR2 (germline): SGHTA, FQGNSA. This CDR3 is built from 17 residues. CDR3 nucleotides: TGTGCCAGCAGCTTAGCTTACAGCGGGGGGGCCCACAATGAGCAGTTCTTC. Translated, it gives CASSLAYSGGAHNEQFF.

This clonotype has only a few counts. This chain links TRBV5-4 with TRBJ2-1, with D uncertain. The ends were cut back, 0 bases at V and 0 bases at J, with 7 bases in the middle. The V gene's germline CDR1 is SGHNT and CDR2 YYREEE (reference sequence). The CDR3 sequence is 15 residues long. The chain's CDR3 is CASSLGANSYNEQFF. The DNA for the CDR3 is TGTGCCAGCAGCTTGGGGGCTAACTCCTACAATGAGCAGTTCTTC.

The gene calls are TRBV7-3 and TRBJ2-1; D is unresolved. Germline V gene data show CDR1 as SGHTA and CDR2 as FQGTGA. The germline V and J ends were trimmed by 5 bases and 1 base, with 12 bases remaining between them. This CDR3 is built from 15 residues. CDR3 in amino acids: CASSPGHGSYNEQFF. For the CDR3, the DNA is TGTGCCAGCAGCCCAGGTCACGGGTCCTACAATGAGCAGTTCTTC.

The chain recombines TRBV7-2 with TRBJ2-5; D ambiguous. The CDR3 runs 13 residues. Germline CDR1 and CDR2: SGHTA and FQGNSA. The germline V and J ends were trimmed by 7 bases and 2 bases, with 11 bases remaining between them. CDR3 loop: CASTPPMQETQYF. The CDR3 DNA sequence: TGTGCCAGCACACCCCCTATGCAAGAGACCCAGTACTTC.

The table lists this clonotype with a few counts. This sequence joins TRBV3-1 and TRBJ2-5, with 7 bases fitting TRBD1. J was trimmed by 4 bases and V by 2 bases; bases with no gene match: 7. The germline CDR1 and CDR2 sequences are LGHDT and YNNKEL (reference sequence). This CDR3 has 15 residues. CDR3 amino acids: CASSQFEGAGETQYF. CDR3 coding DNA: TGTGCCAGCAGCCAATTCGAGGGGGCCGGAGAGACCCAGTACTTC.

The CDR3 reads CASSYSQGHYGYTF. CDR3 sequence (DNA): TGTGCCAGCAGTTACTCACAGGGTCACTATGGCTACACCTTC. The V and J genes are TRBV6-6 and TRBJ1-2; D is perhaps TRBD1 (6 bases). The germline gives CDR1 MNHNY, CDR2 SVGAGI (reference sequence). The CDR3 extends over 14 amino acids. Deletions cut 0 bases from V and 3 bases from J, with 8 bases between.

DNA for the CDR3: TGTGCCAGCAGTGAACTTACAACTGGGGCCAACGTCCTGACTTTC. Residues: CASSELTTGANVLTF. J is TRBJ2-6 and V is TRBV2; D unresolved. The CDR3 runs to 15 residues. The germline V gene has CDR1 SNHLY and CDR2 FYNNEI. With 2 bases removed from V and 2 bases from J, the gap between germline ends came to 7 bases.

This clonotype was observed many times. This chain connects TRBV3-1 to TRBJ2-3; 8 bases line up with TRBD2. The CDR3 runs 14 residues. V lost 0 bases to trimming and J lost 4 bases; unmatched junction nucleotides: 0. Germline-derived CDR1 and CDR2 are LGHDT and YNNKEL (reference sequence). CDR3 sequence reads: CASSQERGADTQYF. In DNA form, the CDR3 reads TGTGCCAGCAGCCAAGAGCGGGGGGCAGATACGCAGTATTTT.

The table lists this clonotype with a few counts. The chain carries TRBV20-1 and TRBJ2-3; the D is unclear. Germline CDR1 DFQATT, CDR2 SNEGSKA (reference sequence). V was cut by 4 bases and J by 7 bases, with 15 bases left in between. The CDR3 has 13 amino acids. The DNA for the CDR3 is TGCAGTGCTACAACGACCAAATCTCATACGCAGTATTTT. As protein: CSATTTKSHTQYF.

This clonotype was seen at least ten times. This chain connects TRBV25-1 to TRBJ2-3, with TRBD2 matching over 15 bases. There are 16 residues in the CDR3. CDR1 and CDR2 (germline): MGHDK, SYGVNS. The V segment lost 4 bases and the J segment 6 bases; nucleotides outside the gene matches: 5. The CDR3 bases are TGTGCCAGCAGTGGGACTAGCGGGGGGGCCTTGGATACGCAGTATTTT. Translated, it gives CASSGTSGGALDTQYF.

This clonotype showed up many times. The V and J genes are TRBV20-1 and TRBJ2-7; 8 positions agree with TRBD2. CDR3 length: 13 residues. V shed 3 bases, J shed 3 bases, and the junction held 4 bases outside the gene matches. In germline, CDR1 is DFQATT, CDR2 SNEGSKA (reference sequence). The CDR3 loop reads CSASPSGLYEQYF. In DNA, the CDR3 is TGCAGTGCTAGTCCTAGCGGGCTCTACGAGCAGTACTTC.

The table lists this clonotype with a few counts. CDR3 bases: TGCGCCAGCAGCATGAGCGGGGGGGCCGGTGAGACCCAGTACTTC. As protein: CASSMSGGAGETQYF. This chain joins TRBV5-1 and TRBJ2-5, with 10 bases identical to TRBD2. Germline CDR1 reads SGHRS; CDR2 reads YFSETQ. V lost 4 bases, J lost 5 bases, and 8 bases stayed unmatched. The CDR3 sequence is 15 residues long.

This clonotype was picked up many times. The V and J genes are TRBV5-6 and TRBJ2-7; D may match TRBD1 or TRBD2 (5 bases each). V lost 5 bases to trimming and J lost 10 bases, with 19 bases between them. The CDR3 loop spans 13 amino acids. CDR1 is SGHDT and CDR2 is YYEEEE in the germline V gene. The CDR3 coding sequence is TGTGCCAGCAGTATCGGGACCCAGGACGGACAGTACGTC. This encodes CASSIGTQDGQYV.

The sample holds many counts of this clonotype. The chain links TRBV7-9 to TRBJ1-1, with D perhaps matching TRBD1 (6 bases). CDR1 is SEHNR, CDR2 FQNEAQ, per germline (reference sequence). The CDR3 has 13 amino acids. V was clipped by 3 bases and J by 4 bases, with 9 bases between them. The CDR3 DNA follows: TGTGCCAGCAGCTTTAGGGGGGGCACTGAAGCTTTCTTT. Residues: CASSFRGGTEAFF. Full variable domain (rest looked up from reference TRBV7-9 and TRBJ1-1): DTGVSQNPRHKITKRGQNVTFRCDPISEHNRLYWYRQTLGQGPEFLTYFQNEAQLEKSRLLSDRFSAERPKGSFSTLEIQRTEQGDSAMYLCASSFRGGTEAFFGQGTRLTVV.

In its sample, this clonotype was seen a few times. The chain is built from TRBV27 and TRBJ1-1; 7 positions match TRBD1. Germline-derived CDR1 and CDR2 are MNHEY and SMNVEV (reference sequence). CDR3 length: 14 amino acids. With 9 bases clipped from V and 0 bases from J, the junction kept 7 bases outside the gene matches. CDR3 amino acids: CARVWTGLNTEAFF. As DNA, the CDR3 is TGTGCCAGAGTTTGGACAGGACTGAACACTGAAGCTTTCTTT.

V gene TRBV29-1 combines with J gene TRBJ1-3; 7 bases are a match to TRBD1. The V segment lost 0 bases and the J segment 4 bases; nucleotides outside the gene matches: 9. The germline CDR1 and CDR2 sequences are SQVTM and ANQGSEA. The length of the CDR3 is 16 residues. In nucleotides, the CDR3 is TGCAGCGTTGAAGATAGAAGCGAACAGGGGGGAAACACCATATATTTT. Translation: CSVEDRSEQGGNTIYF.